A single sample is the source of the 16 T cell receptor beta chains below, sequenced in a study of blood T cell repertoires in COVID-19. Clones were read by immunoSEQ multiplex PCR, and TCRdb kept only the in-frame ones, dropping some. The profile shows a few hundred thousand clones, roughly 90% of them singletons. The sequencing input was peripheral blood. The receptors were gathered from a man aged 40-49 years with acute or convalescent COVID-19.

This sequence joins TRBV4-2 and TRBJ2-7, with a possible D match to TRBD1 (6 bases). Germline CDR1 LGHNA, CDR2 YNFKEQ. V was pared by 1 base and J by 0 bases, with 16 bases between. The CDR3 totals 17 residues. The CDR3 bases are TGTGCCAGCAGCCAAGTAGGTGGGGGCGAGCTCTCCTACGAGCAGTACTTC. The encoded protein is CASSQVGGGELSYEQYF.

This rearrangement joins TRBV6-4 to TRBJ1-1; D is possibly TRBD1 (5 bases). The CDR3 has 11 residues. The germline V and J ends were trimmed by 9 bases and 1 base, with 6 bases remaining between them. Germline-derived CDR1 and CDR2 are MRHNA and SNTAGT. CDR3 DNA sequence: TGTGCCAGAGGGGAGAACACTGAAGCTTTCTTT. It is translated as CARGENTEAFF.

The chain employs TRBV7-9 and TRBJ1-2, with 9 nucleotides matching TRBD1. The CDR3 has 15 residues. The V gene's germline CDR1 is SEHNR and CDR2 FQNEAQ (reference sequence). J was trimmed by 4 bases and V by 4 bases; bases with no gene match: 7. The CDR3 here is CASSSTGGDLYGYTF. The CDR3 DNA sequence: TGTGCCAGCAGCTCGACAGGGGGTGATCTCTATGGCTACACCTTC. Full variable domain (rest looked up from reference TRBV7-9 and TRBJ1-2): DTGVSQNPRHKITKRGQNVTFRCDPISEHNRLYWYRQTLGQGPEFLTYFQNEAQLEKSRLLSDRFSAERPKGSFSTLEIQRTEQGDSAMYLCASSSTGGDLYGYTFGSGTRLTVV.

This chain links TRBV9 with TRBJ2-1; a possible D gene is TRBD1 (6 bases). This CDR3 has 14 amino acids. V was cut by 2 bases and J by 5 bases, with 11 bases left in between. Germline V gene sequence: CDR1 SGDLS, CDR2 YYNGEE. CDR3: CASSVSGENNEQFF. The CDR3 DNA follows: TGTGCCAGCAGCGTGTCAGGGGAAAACAATGAGCAGTTCTTC.

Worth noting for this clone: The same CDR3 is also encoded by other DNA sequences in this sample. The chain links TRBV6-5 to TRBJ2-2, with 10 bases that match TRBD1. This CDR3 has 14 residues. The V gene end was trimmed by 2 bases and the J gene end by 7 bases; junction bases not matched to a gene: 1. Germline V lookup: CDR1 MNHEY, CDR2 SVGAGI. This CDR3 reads CASSYGQGVGELFF. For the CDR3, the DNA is TGTGCCAGCAGTTACGGACAGGGGGTCGGGGAGCTGTTTTTT.

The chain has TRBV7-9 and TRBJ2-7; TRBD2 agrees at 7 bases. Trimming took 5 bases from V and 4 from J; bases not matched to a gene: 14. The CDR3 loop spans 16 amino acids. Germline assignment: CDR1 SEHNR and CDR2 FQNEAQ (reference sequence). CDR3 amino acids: CASSRLVGGSQYEQYF. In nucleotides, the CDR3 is TGTGCCAGCAGCCGCCTGGTGGGCGGGAGTCAATACGAGCAGTACTTC.

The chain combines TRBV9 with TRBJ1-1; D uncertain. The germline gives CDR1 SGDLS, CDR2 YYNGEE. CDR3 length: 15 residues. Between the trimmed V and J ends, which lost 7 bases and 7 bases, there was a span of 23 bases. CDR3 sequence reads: CASSPEGGKRLEAFF. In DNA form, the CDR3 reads TGTGCCAGCTCCCCCGAGGGAGGGAAAAGGCTTGAAGCTTTCTTT.

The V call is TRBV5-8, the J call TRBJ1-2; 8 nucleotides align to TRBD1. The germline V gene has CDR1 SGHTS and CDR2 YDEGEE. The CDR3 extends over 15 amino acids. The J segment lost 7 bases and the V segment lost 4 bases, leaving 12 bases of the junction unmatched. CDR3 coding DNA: TGTGCCAGCAGCCTTCTAGCAGGGGGCATTGGTGGCTACACCTTC. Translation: CASSLLAGGIGGYTF.

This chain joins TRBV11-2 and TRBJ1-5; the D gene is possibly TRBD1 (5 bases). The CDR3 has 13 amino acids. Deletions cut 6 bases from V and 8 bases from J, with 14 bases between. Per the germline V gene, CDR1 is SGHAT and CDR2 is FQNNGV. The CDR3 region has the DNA TGTGCCAGCAGTCCTCGCCCGGGGGAGCCCCAGCATTTT. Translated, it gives CASSPRPGEPQHF.

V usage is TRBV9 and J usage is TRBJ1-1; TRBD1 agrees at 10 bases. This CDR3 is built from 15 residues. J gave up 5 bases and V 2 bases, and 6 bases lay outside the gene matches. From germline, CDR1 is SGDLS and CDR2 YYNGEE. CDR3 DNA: TGTGCCAGCAGCGTGAGTTGGACAGGGGGGACTGAAGCTTTCTTT. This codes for CASSVSWTGGTEAFF.

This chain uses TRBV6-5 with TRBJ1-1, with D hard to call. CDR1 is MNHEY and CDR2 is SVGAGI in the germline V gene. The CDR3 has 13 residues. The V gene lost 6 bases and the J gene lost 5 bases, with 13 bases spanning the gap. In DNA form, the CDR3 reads TGTGCCAGCAGAAGATCAAGTAGTACTGAAGCTTTCTTT. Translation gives CASRRSSSTEAFF.

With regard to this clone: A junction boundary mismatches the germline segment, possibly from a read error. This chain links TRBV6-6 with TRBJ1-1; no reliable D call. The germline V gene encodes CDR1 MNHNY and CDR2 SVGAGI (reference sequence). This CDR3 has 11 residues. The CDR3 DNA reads TGTGCCAGCAGTTACTCCTTAGACACATCCTTT. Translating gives CASSYSLDTSF.

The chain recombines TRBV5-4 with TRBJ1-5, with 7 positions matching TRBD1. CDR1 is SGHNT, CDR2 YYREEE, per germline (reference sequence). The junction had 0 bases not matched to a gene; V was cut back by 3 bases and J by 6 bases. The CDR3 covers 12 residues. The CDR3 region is CASSWDSQPQHF. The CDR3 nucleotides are TGTGCCAGCAGCTGGGACAGTCAGCCCCAGCATTTT.

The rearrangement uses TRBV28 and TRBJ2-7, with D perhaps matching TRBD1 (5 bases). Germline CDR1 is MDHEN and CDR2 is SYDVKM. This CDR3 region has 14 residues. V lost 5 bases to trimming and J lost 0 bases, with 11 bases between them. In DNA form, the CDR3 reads TGTGCCAGCAGTCGGACACGAGACTCCTACGAGCAGTACTTC. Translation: CASSRTRDSYEQYF.

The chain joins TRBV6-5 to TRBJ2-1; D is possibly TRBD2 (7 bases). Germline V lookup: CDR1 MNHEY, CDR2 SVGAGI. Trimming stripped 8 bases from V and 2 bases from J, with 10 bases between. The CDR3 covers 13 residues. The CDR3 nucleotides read TGTGCCAGCGGGAGGGGGGCCTACAATGAGCAGTTCTTC. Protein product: CASGRGAYNEQFF.

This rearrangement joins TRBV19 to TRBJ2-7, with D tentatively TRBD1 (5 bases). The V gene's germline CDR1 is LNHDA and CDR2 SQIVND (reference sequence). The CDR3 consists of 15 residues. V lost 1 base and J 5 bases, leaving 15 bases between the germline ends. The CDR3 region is CASSIAGRVGDEQYF. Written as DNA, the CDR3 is TGTGCCAGTAGTATAGCTGGCAGGGTGGGTGACGAGCAGTACTTC.